The entry below gives a single TCR beta chain sequence along with its context. It lacks a known antigen. Nothing much larger sits one base from this clone, and base qualities are not available. This specimen belongs to a study of T cell responses to AZD1222 COVID-19 vaccine (dated by TCRdb to the early 2020s). As for the study more broadly: AZD1222 recipients given second doses at about 4 weeks or at about 12 weeks were pooled, since spike-specific TCR depth and breadth were not found to differ between the two schedules. Enrollment into the trials was organized by age into subgroups of 18-55, 56-69 and 70-plus years, and those subgroups contained about 160, 30 and 59 TCR-sequenced participants, respectively. A total of just over 230 trial participants underwent TCR sequencing, of whom under 220 had received two doses of AZD1222 and 26 had received two doses of the MenACWY control vaccine.

Read against the paper, the sample's time point label means: baseline before first vaccination. Samples from vaccinated people were obtained from the UK trials COV001 and COV002, which included a single-blind randomized controlled phase 2/3 trial of AZD1222 (ChAdOx1 nCoV-19) in healthy adults. For TCRbeta chain sequencing, PBMC samples from trial participants were taken at day 0 and at day 28 after the second dose. The CDR3 regions of human TCRbeta chains were subjected to immunosequencing. As for how the authors treated the data: Repertoire TCRs were checked for matches against a reference library of SARS-CoV-2-specific TCRs that had been generated using the MIRA antigen-specificity platform. Breadth was defined as the fraction of unique TCRs that were SARS-CoV-2-associated. Depth was defined as the fraction of total T cells that were SARS-CoV-2-associated. Using the MIRA data, each spike-specific TCR was assigned both to the spike region to which the TCR was reactive and to a CD4 or CD8 class. Log10-transformed breadth and depth values were compared by one-way ANOVA with Sidak's multiple comparisons tests. TCRdb carries this immuneACCESS record with in-frame sequences only. Its versions omit some clonotypes, under half of them owing to an unresolved V gene in the studies checked, with the rest unexplained. The V and J calls and the clone size are those of that table, but D and trimming were determined from the DNA. The sample table holds about 150,000 clones, of which 91% were seen once. Clones ranked in the top ten supply more than 1.2% of the sample.

What the authors observed across the whole study: Participants were mostly white British, with more females than males. The authors suggested clonal diversity may have been underestimated. Only five to seven AZD1222 recipients were SARS-CoV-2 seropositive at baseline, limiting conclusions about previously exposed vaccinees. Vaccine-associated CD4 TCRs spanned the whole spike protein, with dominant responses in regions 160-218 and 743-854. A significant rise in spike-specific TCR breadth and depth was observed after two AZD1222 doses relative to day 0 and relative to MenACWY recipients. Reportedly, almost half of the unique spike-specific TCRs recognized epitopes lying outside the regions that are mutated in the B.1.351 and B.1.1.7 variants. Because no day 14 peak-response samples were available, repertoires were characterized only after the peak T cell response. In the small 56-69-year group, the increase in depth fell short of significance, most likely because of low power.

Specimen: peripheral blood, collected on day 0 of AZD1222 vaccination. The receptor was isolated from an adult in good health.

CDR3 region: CASTAGGGRQETQYF. At the DNA level, the sequence is TGTGCCAGCACCGCGGGGGGGGGCAGACAAGAGACCCAGTACTTC. The sequence joins TRBV6-5 to TRBJ2-5, and 9 junction bases match TRBD2. Reading the germline V gene gives CDR1 MNHEY and CDR2 SVGAGI. The V end gives up 7 bases and the J end 2 bases, leaving 8 bases in the junction not matched to a gene. Reading from cysteine to phenylalanine, the CDR3 counts 15 amino acids. Of all the DNA, just the CDR3 is kept, 45 bases in frame from base 1.